A single T cell receptor (beta chain) is shown here with its context. The record originates from a study of blood T cell repertoires in COVID-19. The overall study: Samples came from the United States, Italy and Spain, spanning acute and convalescent COVID-19. PBMCs, B-cell-depleted T cells, or T cells provided the cDNA or gDNA that made up the material.

Methods used by the authors: The assay estimated nucleated cells by amplifying reference gene primers. Generated by immunoSEQ multiplex PCR, the TCRdb table keeps only in-frame clones and is missing some. That table gives V, J and clone size, and the DNA gave D and trimming. Of some 120,000 clones listed, 88% are singletons. Trimming at V came to 3 bases and at J to 5 bases, leaving 12 bases not matched to a gene. This CDR3 is built from 16 residues. CDR1 and CDR2 (germline): MDHEN, SYDVKM. V and J are TRBV28 and TRBJ2-7; 8 bases agree with TRBD2. The receptor was isolated from a human donor in a cohort sampled during active COVID-19. Source material: peripheral blood. This CDR3 is CASSFKVAGTRHEQYF. DNA of the CDR3: TGTGCCAGCAGTTTTAAGGTAGCGGGAACTCGGCACGAGCAGTACTTC.